Included here is one T cell receptor (beta chain) sequence, with context. Its antigen is as yet unknown. These data originate in a study of cytotoxic CD8 clonotypes in ibrutinib-treated CLL. General study findings and limits: Higher clonality was seen at ibrutinib response and a return toward baseline at progression. Contraction or stability on treatment was seen for public clonotypes, which were uncommon. Sustained-remission and progressing patients were not sampled at matched times.

Data came from immunoSEQ multiplex PCR; TCRdb stores just in-frame clones and leaves some out. This table has approximately 300,000 clones, almost 80% appearing once. CDR3 length: 14 amino acids. J was trimmed by 5 bases and V by 7 bases; bases with no gene match: 9. Looked up from germline, CDR1 is LNHDA and CDR2 is SQIVND (reference sequence). V is TRBV19 and J is TRBJ2-7; the match to TRBD2 covers 9 bases. The clonotype originates from a human donor with chronic lymphocytic leukemia. This specimen consisted of PBMCs, obtained before ibrutinib treatment. CDR3 nucleotides: TGTGCCAGTAACAACGGGGGACTAGCTGACGAGCAGTACTTC. Its protein product is CASNNGGLADEQYF.